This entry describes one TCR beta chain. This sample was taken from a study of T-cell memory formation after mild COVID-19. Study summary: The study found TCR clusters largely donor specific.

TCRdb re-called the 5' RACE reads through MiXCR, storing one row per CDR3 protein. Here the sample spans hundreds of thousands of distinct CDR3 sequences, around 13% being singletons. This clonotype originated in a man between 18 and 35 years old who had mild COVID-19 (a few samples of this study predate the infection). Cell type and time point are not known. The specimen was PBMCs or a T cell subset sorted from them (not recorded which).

CDR3 sequence: CATSDFGDTGELFF. The CDR3 region has the DNA TGTGCCACCAGTGATTTCGGGGACACCGGGGAGCTGTTTTTT. V and J are TRBV24-1 and TRBJ2-2, with TRBD2 as a possible D gene (5 bases). CDR3 length equals 14 residues. Germline V gene data show CDR1 as KGHDR and CDR2 as SFDVKD. V lost 1 base and J 3 bases, leaving 5 bases between the germline ends.